This entry concerns a single T cell receptor (beta chain). Its specificity is unknown. The PCR contained 60 Vbeta and 13 Jbeta primers. Method: immunoSEQ multiplex PCR; TCRdb's copy keeps in-frame clones and lacks some. The profile covers approximately 160,000 clones, with 77% appearing a single time and about 2.4% taken by the ten largest. The donors comprised healthy bone marrow donors. The data derive from a study of cytomegalovirus exposure and HLA in healthy donors. The CDR3 length is 16 residues. CDR1 is WSHSY and CDR2 is SAAADI in the germline V gene. The V and J ends lost 4 bases and 4 bases, in that order; junction bases with no gene match: 6. Whole-study findings and limits: Clonal expansion, a later analysis showed, was greater in HLA-associated TCR beta chains than in equally common others.

Sample: PBMCs. The chain carries TRBV10-2 and TRBJ1-3, with 11 bases identical to TRBD1. This clonotype was obtained from a woman in her thirties or forties in good health and CMV-seropositive. Here the CDR3 reads CASSAGGTGGGNTIYF. CDR3 DNA: TGCGCCAGCAGTGCCGGGGGGACAGGGGGAGGAAACACCATATATTTT.